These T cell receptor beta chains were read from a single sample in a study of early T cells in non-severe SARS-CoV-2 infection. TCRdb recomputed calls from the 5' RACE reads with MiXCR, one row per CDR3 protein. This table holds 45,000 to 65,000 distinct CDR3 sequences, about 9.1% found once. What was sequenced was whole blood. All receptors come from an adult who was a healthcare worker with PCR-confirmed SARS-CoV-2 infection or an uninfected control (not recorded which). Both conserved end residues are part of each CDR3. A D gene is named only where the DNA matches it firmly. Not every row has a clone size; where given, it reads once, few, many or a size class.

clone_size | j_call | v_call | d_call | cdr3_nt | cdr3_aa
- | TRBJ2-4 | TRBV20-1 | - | TGCAGTGCTAGACTTTTAAGCATTCAGTACTTC | CSARLLSIQYF
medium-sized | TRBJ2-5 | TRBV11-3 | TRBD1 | TGTGCCAGCAGCTTAGGTGACGGGACAGCCAAAGAGACCCAGTACTTC | CASSLGDGTAKETQYF
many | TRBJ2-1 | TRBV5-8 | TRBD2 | TGTGCCAGCAGCTCGCATCTAGCGGGAGGTTCCTACAATGAGCAGTTCTTC | CASSSHLAGGSYNEQFF
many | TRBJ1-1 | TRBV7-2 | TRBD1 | TGTGCCAGCACCAAGACAGGGGTGAACACTGAAGCTTTCTTT | CASTKTGVNTEAFF
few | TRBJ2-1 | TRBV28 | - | TGTGCCAGCAGCTCGGACTACAATGAGCAGTTCTTC | CASSSDYNEQFF
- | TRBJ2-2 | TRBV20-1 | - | TGCAGTGCTAGATCGATGGCGGGCGGGGAGCTGTTTTTT | CSARSMAGGELFF
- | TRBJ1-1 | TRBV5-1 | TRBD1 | TGCGCCAGCAGCTCGAGGGCCGGGACAGGGACAACTGAAGCTTTCTTT | CASSSRAGTGTTEAFF
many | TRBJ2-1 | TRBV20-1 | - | TGCAGTGCTAGGATCCGCTGGGGACGAATCGACAACAATGAGCAGTTCTTC | CSARIRWGRIDNNEQFF
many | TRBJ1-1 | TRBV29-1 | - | TGCAGCGTTGTTCAGATAAGAGAAGCTTTCTTT | CSVVQIREAFF
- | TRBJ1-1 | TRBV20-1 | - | TGCAGGGGAATGGTACTGGGGCCGGACCCGAACACTGAAGCTTTCTTT | CRGMVLGPDPNTEAFF
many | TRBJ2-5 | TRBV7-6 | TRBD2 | TGTGCCAGCAGCTTAGATCTCTGGACTAGCGCGGTTGAGACCCAGTACTTC | CASSLDLWTSAVETQYF
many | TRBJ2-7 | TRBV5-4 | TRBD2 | TGTGCCAGCAGCTCTCCCGTATCCGGGGGGTCCTACGAGCAGTACTTC | CASSSPVSGGSYEQYF
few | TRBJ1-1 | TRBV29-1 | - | TGCAGCATCCTCCGAGGGACTGAAGCTTTCTTT | CSILRGTEAFF
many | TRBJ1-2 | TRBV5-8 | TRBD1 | TGTGCCAGCACAGAACAAGGGGGCGTGAGGCACGGCTACACCTTC | CASTEQGGVRHGYTF
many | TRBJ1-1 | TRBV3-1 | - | TGTGCCAGCAGCCAAGGAGGAAGGGAAGCTTTCTTT | CASSQGGREAFF
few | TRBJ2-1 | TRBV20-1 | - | TGCAGTGCTAGAGACGGACAAACCTACAATGAGCAGTTCTTC | CSARDGQTYNEQFF
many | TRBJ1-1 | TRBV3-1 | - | TGTGCCAGCAGCCCAGGACAGTGGGAACTTGAAGCTTTCTTT | CASSPGQWELEAFF
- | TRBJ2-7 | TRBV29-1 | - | TGCAGCGTTGTGCAGGCCTTGGAGCAGTACTTC | CSVVQALEQYF
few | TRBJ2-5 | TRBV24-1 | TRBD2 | TGTGCCACCAGTGATTTTACGGGAGGAGGACAAGAGACCCAGTACTTC | CATSDFTGGGQETQYF
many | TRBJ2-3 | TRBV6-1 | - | TGTGCCAGCAGTGAGGATCAGGGTCCAGATACGCAGTATTTT | CASSEDQGPDTQYF
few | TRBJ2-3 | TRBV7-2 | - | TGTGCCAGCAGCCTCATCGCAGGGACTAGCACAGATACGCAGTATTTT | CASSLIAGTSTDTQYF
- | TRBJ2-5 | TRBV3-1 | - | TGTGCCAGCAGCCCAGGGACCCAAGAGACCCAGTACTTC | CASSPGTQETQYF
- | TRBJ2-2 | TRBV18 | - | TGTGCCAGCTCACCAGCCCAGAACACCGGGGAGCTGTTTTTT | CASSPAQNTGELFF
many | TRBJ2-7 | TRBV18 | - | TGTGCCAGCTCACCTCAGAAGGACGAGCAGTACTTC | CASSPQKDEQYF
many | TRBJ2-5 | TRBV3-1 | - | TGTGCCAGCAGCCTTACCGAGAGGGGGACGACCCAGTACTTC | CASSLTERGTTQYF
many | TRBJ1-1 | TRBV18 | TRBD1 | TGTGCCAGCTCAGGGGACAGTGAAGCTTTCTTT | CASSGDSEAFF
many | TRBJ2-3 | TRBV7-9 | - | TGTGCCAGCAGCTTAGGAGGCAGGGGCGGGGCAGATACGCAGTATTTT | CASSLGGRGGADTQYF
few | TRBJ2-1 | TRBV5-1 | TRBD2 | TGCGCCAGCACCCCTGGGACTAGCGGGATGTGGAATGAGCAGTTCTTC | CASTPGTSGMWNEQFF
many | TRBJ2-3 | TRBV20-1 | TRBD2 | TGCAGTGCCGCTGCTAGCGGGAGGGCCATAGATACGCAGTATTTT | CSAAASGRAIDTQYF
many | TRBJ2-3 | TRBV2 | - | TGTGCCAGCAGTGGGCTAGCTGCAGATACGCAGTATTTT | CASSGLAADTQYF
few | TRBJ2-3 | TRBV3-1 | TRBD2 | TGTGCCAGCAGCCAAGAAGGATCGAGCGGGGGGGCTACAGATACGCAGTATTTT | CASSQEGSSGGATDTQYF
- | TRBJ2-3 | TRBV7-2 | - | TGTGCCAGCAGCCTTTTACGCGATACGCAGTATTTT | CASSLLRDTQYF
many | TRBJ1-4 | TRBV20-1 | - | TGCAGTGCTCAACACAGGACTAATGAAAAACTGTTTTTT | CSAQHRTNEKLFF
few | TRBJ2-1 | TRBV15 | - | TGTGCCACCAGCAGAGTATCTTACAATGAGCAGTTCTTC | CATSRVSYNEQFF
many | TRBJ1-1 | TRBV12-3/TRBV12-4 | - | TGTGCCAGCAGTTTTTTGAACACTGAAGCTTTCTTT | CASSFLNTEAFF
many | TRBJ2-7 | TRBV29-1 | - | TGCAGCGTCAAACCCGGGAGCTACGAGCAGTACTTC | CSVKPGSYEQYF
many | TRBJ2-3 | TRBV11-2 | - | TGTGCCAGCAGCTCCCGACAGGCGATAACAGATACGCAGTATTTT | CASSSRQAITDTQYF
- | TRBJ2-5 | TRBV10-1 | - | TGCGCCAGCAGTGAGTCGAAGGCAGGGCAAGAGACCCAGTACTTC | CASSESKAGQETQYF
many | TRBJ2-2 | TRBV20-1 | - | TGCAGTGCTAGAGACAGCCTCTCCGACACCGGGGAGCTGTTTTTT | CSARDSLSDTGELFF
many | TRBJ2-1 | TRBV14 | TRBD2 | TGTGCCAGCAGCCCCTTCCTTGGGGGTTCTAGCGGGGGCTATTACAATGAGCAGTTCTTC | CASSPFLGGSSGGYYNEQFF
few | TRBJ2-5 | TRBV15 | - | TGTGCCACGAGTCGAGACAGAACAGAGACCCAGTACTTC | CATSRDRTETQYF
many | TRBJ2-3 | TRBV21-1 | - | TGTGCCAGCAGCAAAGCGCGAGCGGGGGGGACCAATACGCAGTATTTT | CASSKARAGGTNTQYF
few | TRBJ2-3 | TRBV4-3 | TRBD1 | TGCGCCAGCAGCCAAGGGGACAGCTCGGTCGTGCCGCAGTATTTT | CASSQGDSSVVPQYF
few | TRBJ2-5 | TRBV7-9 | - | TGTGCCAGCAGCCCCTCAGGGACCTCGGAGACCCAGTACTTC | CASSPSGTSETQYF
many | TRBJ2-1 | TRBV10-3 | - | TGTGCCATCAGTGTCCTAGTAGGGGATGAGCAGTTCTTC | CAISVLVGDEQFF
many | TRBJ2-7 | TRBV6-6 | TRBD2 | TGTGCCAGCAGTAGCTCGACTAGCGGGAGGGAGGTTACCTACGAGCAGTACTTC | CASSSSTSGREVTYEQYF
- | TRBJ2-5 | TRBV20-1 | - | TGCAGTGCTAGGCCGACGGGAATCCAAGAGACCCAGTACTTC | CSARPTGIQETQYF
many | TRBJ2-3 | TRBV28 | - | TGTGCCAGCACCCGCGGGGGCAACACAGATACGCAGTATTTT | CASTRGGNTDTQYF
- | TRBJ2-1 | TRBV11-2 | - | TGTGCCAGCAGCTTAGATCTCTGGGGGTCCTACAATGAGCAGTTCTTC | CASSLDLWGSYNEQFF
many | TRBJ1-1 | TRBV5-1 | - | TGCGCCAGCAGCTTGGAGGGTCAGCTGAACACTGAAGCTTTCTTT | CASSLEGQLNTEAFF